The source of this TCR beta chain is a study of CD8 T cells in ankylosing spondylitis. Findings and caveats of the study: What appeared characteristic of ankylosing spondylitis blood was a TCR beta motif of fewer than ten highly homologous variants. Disease-linked clones reportedly showed significant enrichment in matched ankylosing spondylitis synovial fluid.

The germline CDR1 and CDR2 sequences are SGHTA and FQGNSA. Deletions cut 4 bases from V and 2 bases from J, with 11 bases between. The CDR3 length is 15 residues. This clonotype was counted many times. Its antigen is as yet unknown. One entry per CDR3 protein results from TCRdb running MiXCR on the 5' RACE reads. The sample lists around 440,000 distinct CDR3 sequences, roughly 18% seen once, with approximately 1% in the top ten. The TCR sequence derives from a male donor with ankylosing spondylitis. The rearrangement links TRBV7-2 to TRBJ2-2; D is possibly TRBD1 or TRBD2 (5 bases each). The sample taken for sequencing was blood, either unsorted or a sorted T cell fraction (not recorded which). CDR3 sequence: CASSWGRLNTGELFF. The CDR3 nucleotides are TGTGCCAGCAGCTGGGGACGACTAAACACCGGGGAGCTGTTTTTT.